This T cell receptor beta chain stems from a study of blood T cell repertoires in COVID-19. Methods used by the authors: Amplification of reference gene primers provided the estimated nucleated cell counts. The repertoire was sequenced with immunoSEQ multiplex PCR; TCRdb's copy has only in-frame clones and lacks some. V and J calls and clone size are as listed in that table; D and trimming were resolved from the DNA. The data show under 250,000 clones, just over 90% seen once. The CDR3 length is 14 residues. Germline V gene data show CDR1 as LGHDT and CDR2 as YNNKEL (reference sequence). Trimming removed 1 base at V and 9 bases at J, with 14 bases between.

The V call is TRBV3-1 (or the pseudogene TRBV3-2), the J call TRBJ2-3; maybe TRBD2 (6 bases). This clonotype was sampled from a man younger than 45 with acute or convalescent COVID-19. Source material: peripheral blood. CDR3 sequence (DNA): TGTGCCAGCAGCCAAGGCCAGTCCGGGAGAACGCAGTATTTT. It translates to CASSQGQSGRTQYF.